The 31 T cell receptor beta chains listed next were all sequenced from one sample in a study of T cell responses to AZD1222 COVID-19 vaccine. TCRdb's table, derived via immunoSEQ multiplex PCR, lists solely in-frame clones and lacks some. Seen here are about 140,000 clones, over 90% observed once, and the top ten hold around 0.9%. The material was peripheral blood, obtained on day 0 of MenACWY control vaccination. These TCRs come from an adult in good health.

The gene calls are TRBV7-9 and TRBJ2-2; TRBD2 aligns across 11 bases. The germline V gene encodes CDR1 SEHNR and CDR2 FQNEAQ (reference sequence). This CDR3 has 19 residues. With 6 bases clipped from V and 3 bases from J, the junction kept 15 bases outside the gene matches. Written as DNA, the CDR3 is TGTGCCAGCAGAGGAACGGGACTAGCGGTTAATCGGCACACCGGGGAGCTGTTTTTT. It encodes CASRGTGLAVNRHTGELFF.

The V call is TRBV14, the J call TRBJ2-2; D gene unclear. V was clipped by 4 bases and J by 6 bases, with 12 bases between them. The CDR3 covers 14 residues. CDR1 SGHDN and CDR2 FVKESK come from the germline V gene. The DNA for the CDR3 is TGTGCCAGCAGCCTCCGGCCCGGCGCCGGGGAGCTGTTTTTT. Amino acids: CASSLRPGAGELFF.

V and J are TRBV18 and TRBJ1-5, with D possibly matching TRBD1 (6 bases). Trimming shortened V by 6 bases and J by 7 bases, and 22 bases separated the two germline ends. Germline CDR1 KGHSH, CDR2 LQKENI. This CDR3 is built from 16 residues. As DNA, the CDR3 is TGTGCCAGCTCTCAGAGACTACAGGGAGATTGGCAGCCCCAGCATTTT. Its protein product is CASSQRLQGDWQPQHF.

The CDR3 DNA follows: TGTGCCAGCAGCTTACCGGGACAGAATTATGGCTACACCTTC. This gives the protein CASSLPGQNYGYTF. The rearrangement uses TRBV5-4 and TRBJ1-2; 7 bases agree with TRBD1. The CDR3 covers 14 residues. Germline trimming cut 2 bases from V and 5 bases from J; bases unmatched to any gene: 6. Germline V lookup: CDR1 SGHNT, CDR2 YYREEE (reference sequence).

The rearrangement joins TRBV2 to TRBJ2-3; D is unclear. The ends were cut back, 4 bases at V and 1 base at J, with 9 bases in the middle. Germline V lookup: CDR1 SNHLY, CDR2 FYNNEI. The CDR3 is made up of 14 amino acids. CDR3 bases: TGTGCCAGCAGTGGCGGAATCGGCACAGATACGCAGTATTTT. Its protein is CASSGGIGTDTQYF.

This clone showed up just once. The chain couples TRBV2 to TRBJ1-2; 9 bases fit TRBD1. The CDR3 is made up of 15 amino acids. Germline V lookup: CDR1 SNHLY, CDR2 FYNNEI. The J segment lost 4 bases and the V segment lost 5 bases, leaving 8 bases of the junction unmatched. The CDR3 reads CASSTQGALTYGYTF. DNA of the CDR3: TGTGCCAGCAGTACACAGGGGGCTTTGACCTATGGCTACACCTTC.

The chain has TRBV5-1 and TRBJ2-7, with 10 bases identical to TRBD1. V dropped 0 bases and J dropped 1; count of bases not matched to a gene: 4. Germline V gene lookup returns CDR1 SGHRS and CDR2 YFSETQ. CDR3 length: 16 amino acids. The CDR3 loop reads CASSLARTGGSYEQYF. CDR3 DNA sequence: TGCGCCAGCAGCTTGGCCAGGACAGGGGGATCCTACGAGCAGTACTTC.

CDR3 sequence reads: CASSVGAGLFTGELFF. The CDR3 DNA is TGTGCCAGCAGCGTAGGGGCCGGATTATTCACCGGGGAGCTGTTTTTT. The chain carries TRBV9 and TRBJ2-2; D uncertain. The V end was cut by 0 bases, the J end by 4 bases, with 13 bases between. Germline CDR1 SGDLS, CDR2 YYNGEE. This CDR3 comprises 16 residues.

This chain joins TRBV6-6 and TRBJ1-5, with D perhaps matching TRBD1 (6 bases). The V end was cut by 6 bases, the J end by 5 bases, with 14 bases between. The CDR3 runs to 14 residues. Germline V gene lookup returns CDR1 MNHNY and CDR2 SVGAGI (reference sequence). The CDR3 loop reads CASSPPGGHQPQHF. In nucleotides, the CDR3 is TGTGCCAGCAGCCCACCTGGGGGCCATCAGCCCCAGCATTTT.

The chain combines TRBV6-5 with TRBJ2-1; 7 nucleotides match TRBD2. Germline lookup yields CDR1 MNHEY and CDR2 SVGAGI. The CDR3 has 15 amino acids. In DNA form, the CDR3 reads TGTGCGGTTGCGGGAGAACGAGTTTCCTACAATGAGCAGTTCTTC. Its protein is CAVAGERVSYNEQFF.

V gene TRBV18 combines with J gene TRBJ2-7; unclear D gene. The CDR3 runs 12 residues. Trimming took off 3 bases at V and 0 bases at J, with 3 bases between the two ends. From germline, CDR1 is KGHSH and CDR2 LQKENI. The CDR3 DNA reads TGTGCCAGCTCACCTAGCTCCTACGAGCAGTACTTC. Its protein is CASSPSSYEQYF.

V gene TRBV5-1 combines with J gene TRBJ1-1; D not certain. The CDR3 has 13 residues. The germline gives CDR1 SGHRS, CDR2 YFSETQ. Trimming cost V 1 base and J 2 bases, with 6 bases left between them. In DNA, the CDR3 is TGCGCCAGCAGCTTGATCTTAAACACTGAAGCTTTCTTT. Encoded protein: CASSLILNTEAFF.

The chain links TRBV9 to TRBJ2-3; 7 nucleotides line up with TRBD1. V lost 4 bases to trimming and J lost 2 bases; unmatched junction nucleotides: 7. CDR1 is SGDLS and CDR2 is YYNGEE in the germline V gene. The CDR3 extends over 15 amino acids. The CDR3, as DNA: TGTGCCAGCAGCCCGCAGGGGGAGACCACAGATACGCAGTATTTT. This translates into CASSPQGETTDTQYF.

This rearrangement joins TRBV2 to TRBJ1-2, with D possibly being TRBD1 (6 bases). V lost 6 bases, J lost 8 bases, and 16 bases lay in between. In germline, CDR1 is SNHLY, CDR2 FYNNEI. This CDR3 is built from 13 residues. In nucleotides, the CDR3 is TGTGCCAGCAGGGCAGGGGAAACCAGCGGCTACACCTTC. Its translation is CASRAGETSGYTF.

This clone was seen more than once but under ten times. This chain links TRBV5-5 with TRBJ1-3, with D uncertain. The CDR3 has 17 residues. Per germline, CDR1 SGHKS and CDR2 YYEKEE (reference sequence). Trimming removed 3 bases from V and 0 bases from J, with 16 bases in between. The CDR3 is CASSSGGRSSSGNTIYF. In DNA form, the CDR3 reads TGTGCCAGCAGCTCGGGCGGACGGTCCAGCTCTGGAAACACCATATATTTT.

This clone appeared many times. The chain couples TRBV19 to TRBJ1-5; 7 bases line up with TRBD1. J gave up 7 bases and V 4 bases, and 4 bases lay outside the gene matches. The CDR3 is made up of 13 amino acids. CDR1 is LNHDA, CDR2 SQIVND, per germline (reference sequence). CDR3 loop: CASSRGGVQPQHF. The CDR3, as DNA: TGTGCCAGTAGTAGAGGGGGCGTGCAGCCCCAGCATTTT.

The DNA for the CDR3 is TGTGCCAGCACCGCCCGGAGTAGGGACAACTATGGCTACACCTTC. It specifies CASTARSRDNYGYTF. The J gene is TRBJ1-2, the V gene TRBV27; tentatively, D is TRBD1 (5 bases). CDR1 and CDR2 from the germline V gene are MNHEY and SMNVEV (reference sequence). Trimming removed 7 bases at V and 2 bases at J, with 17 bases between. CDR3 length: 15 amino acids.

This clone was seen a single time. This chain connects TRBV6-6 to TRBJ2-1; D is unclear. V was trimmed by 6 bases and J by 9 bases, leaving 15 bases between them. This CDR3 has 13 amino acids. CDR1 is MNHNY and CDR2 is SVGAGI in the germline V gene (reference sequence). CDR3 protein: CASRGPQFGEQFF. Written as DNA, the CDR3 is TGTGCCAGCAGAGGTCCCCAGTTCGGTGAGCAGTTCTTC.

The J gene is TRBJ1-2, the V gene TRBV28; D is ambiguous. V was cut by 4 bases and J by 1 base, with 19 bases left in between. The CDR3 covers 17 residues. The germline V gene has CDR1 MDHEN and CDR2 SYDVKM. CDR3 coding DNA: TGTGCCAGCAGTTCTCCAAAGCCCACTCGAGTTAACTATGGCTACACCTTC. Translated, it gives CASSSPKPTRVNYGYTF.

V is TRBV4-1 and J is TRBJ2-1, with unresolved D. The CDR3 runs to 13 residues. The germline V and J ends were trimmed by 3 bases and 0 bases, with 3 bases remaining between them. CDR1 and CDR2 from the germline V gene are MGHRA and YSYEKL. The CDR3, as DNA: TGCGCCAGCAGCCAGAGCTCCTACAATGAGCAGTTCTTC. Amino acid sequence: CASSQSSYNEQFF.

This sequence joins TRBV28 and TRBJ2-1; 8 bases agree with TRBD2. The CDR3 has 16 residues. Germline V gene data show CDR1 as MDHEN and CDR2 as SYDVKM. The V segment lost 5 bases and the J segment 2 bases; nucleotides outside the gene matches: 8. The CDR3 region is CASSLRLAPPYNEQFF. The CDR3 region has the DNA TGTGCCAGCAGTCTTCGACTAGCGCCACCCTACAATGAGCAGTTCTTC.

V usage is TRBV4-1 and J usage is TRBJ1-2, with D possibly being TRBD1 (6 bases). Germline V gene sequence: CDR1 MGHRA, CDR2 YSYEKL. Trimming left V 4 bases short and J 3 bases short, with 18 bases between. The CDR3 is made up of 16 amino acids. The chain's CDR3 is CASSLQNREEYYGYTF. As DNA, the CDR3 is TGCGCCAGCAGCCTTCAAAACAGGGAGGAGTACTATGGCTACACCTTC.

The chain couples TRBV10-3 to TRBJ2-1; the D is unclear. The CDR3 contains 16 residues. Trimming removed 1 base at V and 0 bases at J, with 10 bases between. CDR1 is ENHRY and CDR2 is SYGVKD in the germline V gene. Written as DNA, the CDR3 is TGTGCCATCAGTGAGTGGGTAGTCGACTCCTACAATGAGCAGTTCTTC. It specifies CAISEWVVDSYNEQFF.

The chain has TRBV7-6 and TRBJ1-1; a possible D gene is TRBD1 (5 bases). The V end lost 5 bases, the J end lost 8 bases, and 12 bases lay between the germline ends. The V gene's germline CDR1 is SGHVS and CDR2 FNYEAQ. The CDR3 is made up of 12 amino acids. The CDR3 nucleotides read TGTGCCAGCAGCGCTCGGGGCGGAGAAGCTTTCTTT. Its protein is CASSARGGEAFF.

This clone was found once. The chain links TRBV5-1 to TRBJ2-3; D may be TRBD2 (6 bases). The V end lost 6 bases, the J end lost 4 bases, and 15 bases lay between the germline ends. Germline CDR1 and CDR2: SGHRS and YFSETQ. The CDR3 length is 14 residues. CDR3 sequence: CASTLASAADTQYF. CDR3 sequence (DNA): TGCGCCAGCACGTTGGCTAGCGCGGCAGATACGCAGTATTTT.

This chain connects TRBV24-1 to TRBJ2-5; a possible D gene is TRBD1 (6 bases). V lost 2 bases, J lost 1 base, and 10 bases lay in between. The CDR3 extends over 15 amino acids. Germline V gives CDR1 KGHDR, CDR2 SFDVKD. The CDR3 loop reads CATSDSGQSQETQYF. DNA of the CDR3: TGTGCCACCAGTGATTCCGGACAGTCCCAAGAGACCCAGTACTTC.

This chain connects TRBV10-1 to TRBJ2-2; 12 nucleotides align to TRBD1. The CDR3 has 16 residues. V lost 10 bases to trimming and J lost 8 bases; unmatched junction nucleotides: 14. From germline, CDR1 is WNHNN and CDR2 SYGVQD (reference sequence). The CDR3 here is CAIEIPGQGAQGELFF. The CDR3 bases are TGCGCCATCGAAATTCCGGGACAGGGGGCTCAGGGGGAGCTGTTTTTT.

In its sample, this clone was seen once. In DNA, the CDR3 is TGTGCCAGCAGTCCGCGGACTAGCGGGGACGGGGAGCTGTTTTTT. Protein product: CASSPRTSGDGELFF. The rearrangement uses TRBV28 and TRBJ2-2; 12 bases match TRBD2. The V segment lost 5 bases and the J segment 7 bases; nucleotides outside the gene matches: 5. The CDR3 consists of 15 residues. In germline, CDR1 is MDHEN, CDR2 SYDVKM.

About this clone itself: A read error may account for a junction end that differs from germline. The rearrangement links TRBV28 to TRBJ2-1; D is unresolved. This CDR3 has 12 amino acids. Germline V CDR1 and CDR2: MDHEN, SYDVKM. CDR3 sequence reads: CASSSAYHEQFF. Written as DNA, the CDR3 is TGTGCCAGCAGTTCGGCCTACCATGAGCAGTTCTTC.

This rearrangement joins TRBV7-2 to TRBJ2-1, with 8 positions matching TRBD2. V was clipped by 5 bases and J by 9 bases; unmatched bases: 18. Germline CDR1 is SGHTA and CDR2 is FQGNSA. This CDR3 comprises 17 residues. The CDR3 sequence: CASSPPGSRRGAGEQFF. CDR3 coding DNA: TGTGCCAGCAGCCCCCCCGGTTCGAGGCGGGGGGCGGGTGAGCAGTTCTTC.

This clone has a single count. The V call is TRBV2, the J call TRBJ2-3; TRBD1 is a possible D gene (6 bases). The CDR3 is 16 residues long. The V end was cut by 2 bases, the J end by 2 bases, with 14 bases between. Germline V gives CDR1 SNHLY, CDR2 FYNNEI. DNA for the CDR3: TGTGCCAGCAGTGAAAGGGGGATGCGATACACAGATACGCAGTATTTT. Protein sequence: CASSERGMRYTDTQYF.